A single sample is the source of the 29 T cell receptor beta chains below, sequenced in a study of blood T cell repertoires in COVID-19. TCRdb's table, derived via immunoSEQ multiplex PCR, lists solely in-frame clones and lacks some. The data hold roughly 21,000 clones, with roughly four fifths observed a single time. Source material: peripheral blood. The origin of the receptors is a human donor in a cohort sampled during active COVID-19.

This clone showed up just a few times. The chain recombines TRBV5-5 with TRBJ1-1, with 7 bases aligning to TRBD1. The CDR3 totals 14 residues. Unmatched junction bases numbered 5, after V lost 0 bases and J lost 6 bases. Germline CDR1 is SGHKS and CDR2 is YYEKEE (reference sequence). CDR3 sequence: CASSLEADRAEAFF. In DNA, the CDR3 is TGTGCCAGCAGCTTGGAAGCAGACAGGGCTGAAGCTTTCTTT.

This chain joins TRBV3-1 (or the pseudogene TRBV3-2) and TRBJ1-3; D remains ambiguous. The germline CDR1 and CDR2 sequences are LGHDT and YNNKEL (reference sequence). This CDR3 spans 17 amino acids. Trimming pared 4 bases from V and 0 bases from J, leaving 16 bases between. CDR3 protein: CASSPREGPFSGNTIYF. The CDR3, as DNA: TGTGCCAGCAGCCCACGGGAGGGTCCTTTCTCTGGAAACACCATATATTTT.

This chain connects TRBV2 to TRBJ2-3, with 10 bases matching TRBD2. The CDR3 contains 15 residues. Germline lookup yields CDR1 SNHLY and CDR2 FYNNEI. The V gene end was trimmed by 11 bases and the J gene end by 3 bases; junction bases not matched to a gene: 11. CDR3 sequence reads: CAGITSGVRTDTQYF. The CDR3 DNA reads TGTGCCGGGATAACTAGCGGGGTGAGGACAGATACGCAGTATTTT. Full variable domain (remainder filled in from reference TRBV2 and TRBJ2-3): EPEVTQTPSHQVTQMGQEVILRCVPISNHLYFYWYRQILGQKVEFLVSFYNNEISEKSEIFDDQFSVERPDGSNFTLKIRSTKLEDSAMYFCAGITSGVRTDTQYFGPGTRLTVL.

This chain uses TRBV10-3 with TRBJ2-2; D may be TRBD2 (5 bases). In germline, CDR1 is ENHRY, CDR2 SYGVKD. V was clipped by 3 bases and J by 5 bases, with 16 bases between them. This CDR3 comprises 16 residues. This CDR3 is CAISDSPLSVTGELFF. The CDR3 DNA follows: TGTGCCATCAGTGACTCCCCTCTTAGCGTTACCGGGGAGCTGTTTTTT.

This chain uses TRBV6-2 or TRBV6-3 with TRBJ2-2; TRBD2 matches 13 bases. CDR3 length equals 17 residues. The germline CDR1 and CDR2 sequences are MNHEY and SVGEGT. J was trimmed by 1 base and V by 4 bases; bases with no gene match: 3. The CDR3 is CASSSRTSGGNTGELFF. The CDR3, as DNA: TGTGCCAGCAGTTCTCGGACTAGCGGGGGGAACACCGGGGAGCTGTTTTTT.

The chain couples TRBV4-2 to TRBJ1-1, with 7 bases identical to TRBD1. V lost 0 bases, J lost 4 bases, and 2 bases stayed unmatched. The V gene's germline CDR1 is LGHNA and CDR2 YNFKEQ. The length of the CDR3 is 14 residues. CDR3 in amino acids: CASSQEGGFTEAFF. For the CDR3, the DNA is TGTGCCAGCAGCCAAGAAGGGGGCTTCACTGAAGCTTTCTTT.

The genes are TRBV3-1 (or the pseudogene TRBV3-2) and TRBJ2-7, with D perhaps TRBD2 (5 bases). Germline loops: CDR1 LGHDT, CDR2 YNNKEL (reference sequence). CDR3 length: 15 amino acids. With 1 base removed from V and 0 bases from J, the gap between germline ends came to 10 bases. The CDR3 bases are TGTGCCAGCAGCCAAGGCCGGGGTCACTCCTACGAGCAGTACTTC. Residues: CASSQGRGHSYEQYF.

This clone was seen only once. The chain employs TRBV2 and TRBJ1-6; 9 bases agree with TRBD1. The V gene's germline CDR1 is SNHLY and CDR2 FYNNEI. After removal of 8 bases from V and 11 bases from J, the junction contained 7 bases not matched to a gene. This CDR3 region has 13 residues. The CDR3 region has the DNA TGTGCCAGCCTACAGGGGGCCCCCACACCCCTCCACTTT. Amino acids: CASLQGAPTPLHF.

The chain carries TRBV12-5 and TRBJ2-3; D remains unclear. This CDR3 has 14 amino acids. V was pared by 0 bases and J by 6 bases, with 10 bases between. Germline V lookup: CDR1 LGHNT, CDR2 FRNRAP. CDR3 DNA: TGTGCTAGTGGTTTGGTTAACTCCGCCGATACGCAGTATTTT. The encoded protein is CASGLVNSADTQYF.

This chain connects TRBV20-1 to TRBJ1-1; no firm D call. Germline lookup yields CDR1 DFQATT and CDR2 SNEGSKA (reference sequence). The V end lost 3 bases, the J end lost 5 bases, and 7 bases lay between the germline ends. The CDR3 totals 11 residues. Here the CDR3 DNA reads TGCAGTGCTAGGGGAGGAACTGAAGCTTTCTTT. It specifies CSARGGTEAFF.

The rearrangement joins TRBV5-5 to TRBJ2-2; weak D call: TRBD1 (5 bases). V dropped 1 base and J dropped 4 bases, with 20 bases sitting between them. From germline, CDR1 is SGHKS and CDR2 YYEKEE (reference sequence). This CDR3 region has 18 residues. The CDR3 protein is CASSLRPEGARGTGELFF. The CDR3 region has the DNA TGTGCCAGCAGCTTGAGGCCAGAAGGGGCTAGGGGCACCGGGGAGCTGTTTTTT.

Worth noting for this clone: Its ends do not fully match the called genes, so a read error is possible. V gene TRBV5-1 combines with J gene TRBJ2-2; D perhaps matches TRBD2 (5 bases). Germline V gene sequence: CDR1 SGHRS, CDR2 YFSETQ. The CDR3 contains 16 residues. The CDR3 loop reads CASSLASGGENRGAVF. The CDR3 bases are TGCGCCAGCAGCTTGGCCTCGGGCGGCGAGAACCGGGGAGCTGTTTTT.

This chain uses TRBV6-5 with TRBJ2-2; the D gene is possibly TRBD2 (5 bases). Trimming shortened V by 8 bases and J by 0 bases, and 10 bases separated the two germline ends. This CDR3 is built from 14 residues. Looked up from germline, CDR1 is MNHEY and CDR2 is SVGAGI. The CDR3: CASQRTANTGELFF. CDR3 DNA sequence: TGTGCCAGCCAGCGGACGGCGAACACCGGGGAGCTGTTTTTT.

The rearrangement uses TRBV7-8 and TRBJ1-4; D remains ambiguous. The CDR3 extends over 13 amino acids. Germline CDR1 is SGHVS and CDR2 is FQNEAQ. V was trimmed by 3 bases and J by 8 bases, leaving 10 bases between them. The CDR3 DNA reads TGTGCCAGCAGCTTGGCCAGCGTGGAAAAACTGTTTTTT. This codes for CASSLASVEKLFF.

This rearrangement joins TRBV18 to TRBJ1-6, with D possibly TRBD1 on 6 matching bases. This CDR3 spans 15 amino acids. Trimming took off 4 bases at V and 7 bases at J, with 14 bases between the two ends. Germline CDR1 reads KGHSH; CDR2 reads LQKENI. CDR3 loop: CASSRTQGKNSPLHF. In nucleotides, the CDR3 is TGTGCCAGCTCACGGACACAGGGAAAGAATTCACCCCTCCACTTT.

This clone was observed a few times. The rearrangement links TRBV21-1 to TRBJ1-1; TRBD1 is taken as the D call from the table, unchecked against the DNA. TRBV21-1 is tagged as a pseudogene. CDR3 length: 16 residues. This CDR3 is CASSKSRTGVNTEAFF. The CDR3 DNA follows: TGTGCCAGCAGCAAGTCGCGAACAGGGGTCAACACTGAAGCTTTCTTT.

J is TRBJ2-7 and V is TRBV9, with 8 bases that match TRBD2. CDR3 length: 16 residues. The V and J ends lost 0 bases and 5 bases, in that order; junction bases with no gene match: 10. In germline, CDR1 is SGDLS, CDR2 YYNGEE. CDR3 in amino acids: CASSVGVRGESNEQYF. The CDR3 DNA sequence: TGTGCCAGCAGCGTAGGGGTGCGGGGGGAGTCCAACGAGCAGTACTTC.

The V gene is TRBV2, the J gene TRBJ1-1; no firm D call. Trimming stripped 1 base from V and 7 bases from J, with 7 bases between. Germline V gene data show CDR1 as SNHLY and CDR2 as FYNNEI. The CDR3 covers 12 residues. CDR3 DNA sequence: TGTGCCAGCAGTGAAGTAACGGTTGAAGCTTTCTTT. Its protein is CASSEVTVEAFF.

The genes are TRBV7-8 and TRBJ1-2, with TRBD1 matching over 11 bases. Trimming at V came to 4 bases and at J to 7 bases, leaving 5 bases not matched to a gene. Germline lookup yields CDR1 SGHVS and CDR2 FQNEAQ. The CDR3 is 14 amino acids. In DNA form, the CDR3 reads TGTGCCAGCAGCTACGGACAGGGGGCGCTTGGCTACACCTTC. This codes for CASSYGQGALGYTF.

V gene TRBV15 combines with J gene TRBJ2-2; TRBD2 matches 9 bases. V was clipped by 1 base and J by 0 bases; unmatched bases: 0. Germline V gene lookup returns CDR1 LNHNV and CDR2 YYDKDF (reference sequence). The CDR3 is made up of 16 amino acids. The CDR3, as DNA: TGTGCCACCAGCAGAGGACTAGCGGCGAACACCGGGGAGCTGTTTTTT. The encoded protein is CATSRGLAANTGELFF. The full variable domain, rest sourced from reference TRBV15 and TRBJ2-2, is DAMVIQNPRYQVTQFGKPVTLSCSQTLNHNVMYWYQQKSSQAPKLLFHYYDKDFNNEADTPDNFQSRRPNTSFCFLDIRSPGLGDTAMYLCATSRGLAANTGELFFGEGSRLTVL.

CDR3 protein: CATLRGGGAIDTQYF. The CDR3 DNA follows: TGTGCCACCCTAAGAGGCGGGGGGGCGATAGATACGCAGTATTTT. This sequence joins TRBV6-6 and TRBJ2-3; 9 bases map to TRBD2. This CDR3 is 15 amino acids long. With 10 bases clipped from V and 5 bases from J, the junction kept 13 bases outside the gene matches. Germline V gene sequence: CDR1 MNHNY, CDR2 SVGAGI (reference sequence).

The chain uses TRBV28 and TRBJ1-2; D unclear. Germline V lookup: CDR1 MDHEN, CDR2 SYDVKM. The CDR3 totals 15 residues. The V end was cut by 7 bases, the J end by 4 bases, with 19 bases between. The CDR3 DNA sequence: TGTGCCAGCAATCGGTTGCGAGTCACCTTCTATGGCTACACCTTC. Its translation: CASNRLRVTFYGYTF.

J is TRBJ1-5 and V is TRBV28, with a possible D match to TRBD1 (6 bases). The V end lost 5 bases, the J end lost 1 base, and 12 bases lay between the germline ends. There are 15 residues in the CDR3. Germline assignment: CDR1 MDHEN and CDR2 SYDVKM. The CDR3 protein is CASSRDIGSNQPQHF. For the CDR3, the DNA is TGTGCCAGCAGTCGGGACATCGGAAGCAATCAGCCCCAGCATTTT.

The chain uses TRBV28 and TRBJ1-3, with D perhaps TRBD1 (5 bases). This CDR3 contains 12 residues. V lost 6 bases and J lost 8, with 11 bases in between. The germline V gene has CDR1 MDHEN and CDR2 SYDVKM. This chain's CDR3 is CASSSGQDTIYF. The CDR3 nucleotides read TGTGCCAGCAGCTCAGGGCAGGACACCATATATTTT. The full variable domain, rest sourced from reference TRBV28 and TRBJ1-3, is DVKVTQSSRYLVKRTGEKVFLECVQDMDHENMFWYRQDPGLGLRLIYFSYDVKMKEKGDIPEGYSVSREKKERFSLILESASTNQTSMYLCASSSGQDTIYFGEGSWLTVV.

The chain links TRBV7-6 to TRBJ1-4; D is perhaps TRBD1 (6 bases). Trimming pared 5 bases from V and 0 bases from J, leaving 10 bases between. The CDR3 loop spans 15 amino acids. Germline CDR1 reads SGHVS; CDR2 reads FNYEAQ. Here the CDR3 DNA reads TGTGCCAGCAGCACAACAGGGTCAACTAATGAAAAACTGTTTTTT. It yields the protein CASSTTGSTNEKLFF.

The V call is TRBV12-3 or TRBV12-4, the J call TRBJ1-1; the D gene is possibly TRBD1 (5 bases). CDR3 length: 13 amino acids. Trimming removed 6 bases from V and 1 base from J, with 9 bases in between. The CDR3 protein is CASRPQGNTEAFF. As DNA, the CDR3 is TGTGCCAGCAGACCTCAGGGGAACACTGAAGCTTTCTTT.

This clone was observed a single time. The rearrangement links TRBV6-5 to TRBJ2-2; TRBD1 is a possible D gene (5 bases). Germline lookup yields CDR1 MNHEY and CDR2 SVGAGI. This CDR3 region has 14 residues. V was cut by 6 bases and J by 1 base, with 9 bases left in between. Written as DNA, the CDR3 is TGTGCCAGCAGAACCGGACAGAACACCGGGGAGCTGTTTTTT. This sequence encodes CASRTGQNTGELFF.

The chain carries TRBV6-5 and TRBJ2-7; 10 positions agree with TRBD1. Per the germline V gene, CDR1 is MNHEY and CDR2 is SVGAGI. The ends lost 6 bases at V and 2 bases at J; junction bases unmatched: 7. This CDR3 region has 15 residues. Here the CDR3 reads CASRVRDRGPYEQYF. The CDR3 DNA reads TGTGCCAGCAGGGTCCGGGACAGGGGTCCCTACGAGCAGTACTTC.

This clone was counted between two and nine times. The chain has TRBV9 and TRBJ1-2, with a tentative D call TRBD1 (6 bases). Trimming shortened V by 0 bases and J by 4 bases, and 10 bases separated the two germline ends. This CDR3 has 14 amino acids. In germline, CDR1 is SGDLS, CDR2 YYNGEE. In DNA, the CDR3 is TGTGCCAGCAGCGTAGCGGACAGTACCTATGGCTACACCTTC. Amino acids: CASSVADSTYGYTF.